Listed below are T cell receptor beta chains from one sample, sequenced in a study of T cell changes during pregnancy in multiple sclerosis. Repertoires were generated with immunoSEQ multiplex PCR, while TCRdb's copy carries only in-frame clones and drops some. The sample has tens of thousands of clones, 90% to 95% seen once. The sample consisted of CD4+ T cells from peripheral blood mononuclear cells, taken in the third trimester of pregnancy. Receptors originate from a female donor in good health, enrolled as a control in a pregnancy study. The CDR3 runs from the conserved cysteine through the conserved F or W. Fields, in order: J gene, clone size, D gene, V gene, CDR3 length, CDR3 DNA, CDR3 protein. D genes are given only for firm matches. Rows give clone size only sometimes, using once, few, many, or a class for an expanded clone.

J gene: TRBJ2-1; clone size: -; D gene: TRBD1; V gene: TRBV5-4; CDR3 length: 14; CDR3 DNA: TGTGCCAGCGGAGGACAGGGGATCTACAATGAGCAGTTCTTC; CDR3 protein: CASGGQGIYNEQFF
J gene: TRBJ2-1; clone size: -; D gene: -; V gene: TRBV5-1; CDR3 length: 17; CDR3 DNA: TGCGCCAGCAGCTTGGTATGGAGTAGCGGCGAATACAATGAGCAGTTCTTC; CDR3 protein: CASSLVWSSGEYNEQFF
J gene: TRBJ2-5; clone size: -; D gene: -; V gene: TRBV5-1; CDR3 length: 14; CDR3 DNA: TGCGCCAGCAGCTTCGTGGCGGATCAAGAGACCCAGTACTTC; CDR3 protein: CASSFVADQETQYF
J gene: TRBJ2-7; clone size: -; D gene: TRBD2; V gene: TRBV27; CDR3 length: 14; CDR3 DNA: TGTGCCAGCAGCCTTGCGGGGGTGTCCTACGAGCAGTACTTC; CDR3 protein: CASSLAGVSYEQYF
J gene: TRBJ1-5; clone size: -; D gene: -; V gene: TRBV6-1; CDR3 length: 13; CDR3 DNA: TGTGCCAGCAGTGAGATAGATGATCAGCCCCAGCATTTT; CDR3 protein: CASSEIDDQPQHF
J gene: TRBJ1-1; clone size: -; D gene: -; V gene: TRBV18; CDR3 length: 14; CDR3 DNA: TGTGCCAGCTCACCCGAACAGGAGAACACTGAAGCTTTCTTT; CDR3 protein: CASSPEQENTEAFF
J gene: TRBJ2-1; clone size: -; D gene: TRBD2; V gene: TRBV18; CDR3 length: 15; CDR3 DNA: TGTGCCAGCTCAAAAACTAGCGGGACCTACAATGAGCAGTTCTTC; CDR3 protein: CASSKTSGTYNEQFF
J gene: TRBJ1-1; clone size: -; D gene: TRBD1; V gene: TRBV6-5; CDR3 length: 14; CDR3 DNA: TGTGCCAGCAGTTCCGGACAGGGGAACACTGAAGCTTTCTTT; CDR3 protein: CASSSGQGNTEAFF
J gene: TRBJ2-2; clone size: -; D gene: TRBD2; V gene: TRBV12-5; CDR3 length: 13; CDR3 DNA: TGTGCTTCTAGCGGGGGTATCAGCGGGGAGCTGTTTTTT; CDR3 protein: CASSGGISGELFF
J gene: TRBJ2-7; clone size: -; D gene: TRBD1; V gene: TRBV18; CDR3 length: 14; CDR3 DNA: TGTGCCAGCTCACCACAACAGGGGGCGGGCGAGCAGTACTTC; CDR3 protein: CASSPQQGAGEQYF
J gene: TRBJ2-5; clone size: -; D gene: -; V gene: TRBV11-3; CDR3 length: 13; CDR3 DNA: TGTGCCAGCAGCCCTCTACAGGGAGAGACCCAGTACTTC; CDR3 protein: CASSPLQGETQYF
J gene: TRBJ2-7; clone size: -; D gene: -; V gene: TRBV5-8; CDR3 length: 16; CDR3 DNA: TGTGCCAGCAGCTTGCAGTCCCGTAGCGGATTCTACGAGCAGTACTTC; CDR3 protein: CASSLQSRSGFYEQYF
J gene: TRBJ1-5; clone size: few; D gene: -; V gene: TRBV7-9; CDR3 length: 13; CDR3 DNA: TGTGCCAGCAGCTTAGTAGGAGAACAGCCCCAGCATTTT; CDR3 protein: CASSLVGEQPQHF
J gene: TRBJ2-2; clone size: few; D gene: -; V gene: TRBV7-3; CDR3 length: 13; CDR3 DNA: TGTGCCAGCAGCCCCCAAGGGGCCGGGGAGCTGTTTTTT; CDR3 protein: CASSPQGAGELFF
J gene: TRBJ1-2; clone size: -; D gene: -; V gene: TRBV19; CDR3 length: 15; CDR3 DNA: TGTGCCAGTAGTATACAGAGGCAGGGGTTGGGCGGCTACACCTTC; CDR3 protein: CASSIQRQGLGGYTF
J gene: TRBJ2-1; clone size: -; D gene: TRBD2; V gene: TRBV11-3; CDR3 length: 17; CDR3 DNA: TGTGCCAGCAGCTTAGATCGGGGGTCTAGCGGGCGCAATGAGCAGTTCTTC; CDR3 protein: CASSLDRGSSGRNEQFF
J gene: TRBJ2-2; clone size: -; D gene: -; V gene: TRBV30; CDR3 length: 17; CDR3 DNA: TGTGCCTGGATCCCACCCCCGGGACTCCCGGCTGGCGGGGAGCTGTTTTTT; CDR3 protein: CAWIPPPGLPAGGELFF
J gene: TRBJ2-7; clone size: -; D gene: TRBD1; V gene: TRBV19; CDR3 length: 16; CDR3 DNA: TGTGCCAGTAGTATCTCGGGCCAGGGGGTTTCCTACGAGCAGTACTTC; CDR3 protein: CASSISGQGVSYEQYF
J gene: TRBJ2-6; clone size: once; D gene: -; V gene: TRBV5-4; CDR3 length: 18; CDR3 DNA: TGTGCCAGCAGCTTGACCCCGGGGTCCGTCTCTGGGGCCAACGTCCTGACTTTC; CDR3 protein: CASSLTPGSVSGANVLTF
J gene: TRBJ2-7; clone size: once; D gene: -; V gene: TRBV2; CDR3 length: 13; CDR3 DNA: TGTGCCAGCAGCTCGATCGGGGGATACGAGCAGTACTTC; CDR3 protein: CASSSIGGYEQYF
J gene: TRBJ1-2; clone size: -; D gene: TRBD1; V gene: TRBV5-4; CDR3 length: 15; CDR3 DNA: TGTGCCAGCAGCGGTGATCCGGGACAGCTCTATGGCTACACCTTC; CDR3 protein: CASSGDPGQLYGYTF
J gene: TRBJ2-2; clone size: -; D gene: TRBD1; V gene: TRBV2; CDR3 length: 14; CDR3 DNA: TGTGCCAGCACCACAGGGACAGGCACCGGGGAGCTGTTTTTT; CDR3 protein: CASTTGTGTGELFF
J gene: TRBJ1-2; clone size: -; D gene: TRBD1; V gene: TRBV6-1; CDR3 length: 14; CDR3 DNA: TGTGCCAGCACAAGGGGGCTACTTAACTATGGCTACACCTTC; CDR3 protein: CASTRGLLNYGYTF
J gene: TRBJ2-5; clone size: -; D gene: TRBD2; V gene: TRBV14; CDR3 length: 15; CDR3 DNA: TGTGCCAGCAGCCAAGGGGGACTAGCCGGGGAGACCCAGTACTTC; CDR3 protein: CASSQGGLAGETQYF
J gene: TRBJ1-4; clone size: -; D gene: -; V gene: TRBV15; CDR3 length: 15; CDR3 DNA: TGTGCCACCAGCAGAGAGGCGGGTTCGCGAGAAAAACTGTTTTTT; CDR3 protein: CATSREAGSREKLFF
J gene: TRBJ1-4; clone size: -; D gene: -; V gene: TRBV19; CDR3 length: 16; CDR3 DNA: TGTGCCAGTAGTATCGTGACAGGCGAGGGGAATGAAAAACTGTTTTTT; CDR3 protein: CASSIVTGEGNEKLFF
J gene: TRBJ1-5; clone size: -; D gene: TRBD1; V gene: TRBV5-5; CDR3 length: 16; CDR3 DNA: TGTGCCAGCAGCTTCACAGGGGGACGAAGCAATCAGCCCCAGCATTTT; CDR3 protein: CASSFTGGRSNQPQHF
J gene: TRBJ1-2; clone size: -; D gene: -; V gene: TRBV19; CDR3 length: 13; CDR3 DNA: TGTGCCAGTAGCAGAGTTGCGGTTGATGGCTACACCTTC; CDR3 protein: CASSRVAVDGYTF
J gene: TRBJ2-3; clone size: -; D gene: -; V gene: TRBV5-8; CDR3 length: 15; CDR3 DNA: TGTGCCAGCAGCCCGAGACAGAGAACCACAGATACGCAGTATTTT; CDR3 protein: CASSPRQRTTDTQYF
J gene: TRBJ1-2; clone size: -; D gene: TRBD1; V gene: TRBV25-1; CDR3 length: 15; CDR3 DNA: TGTGCCAGCAGTGACCGGGACAGGGTCTCAGGAGGCTACACCTTC; CDR3 protein: CASSDRDRVSGGYTF
J gene: TRBJ1-1; clone size: -; D gene: -; V gene: TRBV4-2; CDR3 length: 14; CDR3 DNA: TGTGCCAGCAGCCAACAGGTGCTGAACACTGAAGCTTTCTTT; CDR3 protein: CASSQQVLNTEAFF
J gene: TRBJ1-6; clone size: -; D gene: -; V gene: TRBV30; CDR3 length: 14; CDR3 DNA: TGTGCCTGGAGTGTTACAGTCGTCGACTCACCCCTCCACTTT; CDR3 protein: CAWSVTVVDSPLHF
J gene: TRBJ2-5; clone size: -; D gene: TRBD1; V gene: TRBV29-1; CDR3 length: 14; CDR3 DNA: TGCAGCGTTGAAGCCGGACAGGGTAGGGAGACCCAGTACTTC; CDR3 protein: CSVEAGQGRETQYF
J gene: TRBJ2-2; clone size: -; D gene: -; V gene: TRBV7-9; CDR3 length: 16; CDR3 DNA: TGTGCCAGCAGCTTAAGTACAGGATTGAACACCGGGGAGCTGTTTTTT; CDR3 protein: CASSLSTGLNTGELFF
J gene: TRBJ1-3; clone size: -; D gene: -; V gene: TRBV2; CDR3 length: 13; CDR3 DNA: TGTGCCAGCAGTACATTTACTGGAAACACCATATATTTT; CDR3 protein: CASSTFTGNTIYF
J gene: TRBJ1-1; clone size: -; D gene: -; V gene: TRBV30; CDR3 length: 14; CDR3 DNA: TGTGCCTGGAGTGGACGGGGGGCGAACACTGAAGCTTTCTTT; CDR3 protein: CAWSGRGANTEAFF
J gene: TRBJ1-1; clone size: -; D gene: -; V gene: TRBV19; CDR3 length: 13; CDR3 DNA: TGTGCCAGTAGTACCGTCAGGGACTCCGAAGCTTTCTTT; CDR3 protein: CASSTVRDSEAFF
J gene: TRBJ2-5; clone size: -; D gene: TRBD1; V gene: TRBV6-1; CDR3 length: 15; CDR3 DNA: TGTGCCAGTAATATGGGACAGGGATTATCTGAGACCCAGTACTTC; CDR3 protein: CASNMGQGLSETQYF
J gene: TRBJ1-5; clone size: -; D gene: -; V gene: TRBV5-5; CDR3 length: 14; CDR3 DNA: TGTGCCAGCAGCTTGGTCCCCGGGAATCAGCCCCAGCATTTT; CDR3 protein: CASSLVPGNQPQHF
J gene: TRBJ1-3; clone size: -; D gene: -; V gene: TRBV7-8; CDR3 length: 11; CDR3 DNA: TGTGCCAGCAGCCCCGCAGACACCATATATTTT; CDR3 protein: CASSPADTIYF
J gene: TRBJ1-1; clone size: -; D gene: -; V gene: TRBV9; CDR3 length: 14; CDR3 DNA: TGTGCCAGCAGCGTAGTTGCTCGAGGGGGTGAAGCTTTCTTT; CDR3 protein: CASSVVARGGEAFF
J gene: TRBJ1-2; clone size: once; D gene: -; V gene: TRBV4-2; CDR3 length: 15; CDR3 DNA: TGTGCCAGCAGCCAAGATCTGCAGGGATCAGGTGGCTACACCTTC; CDR3 protein: CASSQDLQGSGGYTF
J gene: TRBJ1-2; clone size: -; D gene: TRBD1; V gene: TRBV7-2; CDR3 length: 14; CDR3 DNA: TGTGCCAGCAGCCTGGACAGGGGCTACTATGGCTACACCTTC; CDR3 protein: CASSLDRGYYGYTF
J gene: TRBJ2-7; clone size: -; D gene: TRBD1; V gene: TRBV7-2; CDR3 length: 14; CDR3 DNA: TGTGCCAGCAGCACAGGGGCTGTAGTCTACGAGCAGTACTTC; CDR3 protein: CASSTGAVVYEQYF
J gene: TRBJ1-4; clone size: -; D gene: TRBD1; V gene: TRBV6-6; CDR3 length: 14; CDR3 DNA: TGTGCCAGCGGCGCGGGACAGACAAATGAAAAACTGTTTTTT; CDR3 protein: CASGAGQTNEKLFF
J gene: TRBJ1-3; clone size: -; D gene: -; V gene: TRBV9; CDR3 length: 15; CDR3 DNA: TGTGCCAGCAGCGTAGAGCCGGGCTCTGGAAACACCATATATTTT; CDR3 protein: CASSVEPGSGNTIYF
J gene: TRBJ1-1; clone size: once; D gene: -; V gene: TRBV28; CDR3 length: 18; CDR3 DNA: TGTGCCAGCAATCCCCCCGGAGGGTCGGTAAGGATGAACACTGAAGCTTTCTTT; CDR3 protein: CASNPPGGSVRMNTEAFF
J gene: TRBJ1-1; clone size: few; D gene: -; V gene: TRBV30; CDR3 length: 13; CDR3 DNA: TGTGCCTGGATCGGTATGTCACACACTGAAGCTTTCTTT; CDR3 protein: CAWIGMSHTEAFF
J gene: TRBJ1-1; clone size: -; D gene: TRBD1; V gene: TRBV13; CDR3 length: 15; CDR3 DNA: TGTGCCAGCAGGGCACTCCAGGGGGTCGGGACTGAAGCTTTCTTT; CDR3 protein: CASRALQGVGTEAFF
J gene: TRBJ2-3; clone size: -; D gene: TRBD1; V gene: TRBV15; CDR3 length: 16; CDR3 DNA: TGTGCCACCAGCAGCGGTAGGGGGCGCGGCACAGATACGCAGTATTTT; CDR3 protein: CATSSGRGRGTDTQYF
J gene: TRBJ2-7; clone size: few; D gene: -; V gene: TRBV2; CDR3 length: 12; CDR3 DNA: TGTGCCAGCAGTGTTCAGGGTCCCGAGCAGTACTTC; CDR3 protein: CASSVQGPEQYF
J gene: TRBJ1-6; clone size: once; D gene: -; V gene: TRBV5-7; CDR3 length: 15; CDR3 DNA: TGTGCCAGCAGCTACGGGAATCCCGATGATTCACCCCTCCACTTT; CDR3 protein: CASSYGNPDDSPLHF
J gene: TRBJ2-5; clone size: -; D gene: TRBD1; V gene: TRBV4-3; CDR3 length: 20; CDR3 DNA: TGCGCCAGCAGCCACCAACACTCAGATTACAGGGGAACCTACCAAGAGACCCAGTACTTC; CDR3 protein: CASSHQHSDYRGTYQETQYF
J gene: TRBJ2-5; clone size: -; D gene: -; V gene: TRBV7-2; CDR3 length: 14; CDR3 DNA: TGTGCCAGCAGCTTATCTTCGTACCAAGAGACCCAGTACTTC; CDR3 protein: CASSLSSYQETQYF
J gene: TRBJ1-5; clone size: -; D gene: TRBD1; V gene: TRBV19; CDR3 length: 15; CDR3 DNA: TGTGCCAGTAGCGTACAGGGGGCAGGCAATCAGCCCCAGCATTTT; CDR3 protein: CASSVQGAGNQPQHF
J gene: TRBJ1-2; clone size: -; D gene: -; V gene: TRBV6-5; CDR3 length: 14; CDR3 DNA: TGTGCCAGCAGTTACTCACAGGCCCCTTATGGCTACACCTTC; CDR3 protein: CASSYSQAPYGYTF